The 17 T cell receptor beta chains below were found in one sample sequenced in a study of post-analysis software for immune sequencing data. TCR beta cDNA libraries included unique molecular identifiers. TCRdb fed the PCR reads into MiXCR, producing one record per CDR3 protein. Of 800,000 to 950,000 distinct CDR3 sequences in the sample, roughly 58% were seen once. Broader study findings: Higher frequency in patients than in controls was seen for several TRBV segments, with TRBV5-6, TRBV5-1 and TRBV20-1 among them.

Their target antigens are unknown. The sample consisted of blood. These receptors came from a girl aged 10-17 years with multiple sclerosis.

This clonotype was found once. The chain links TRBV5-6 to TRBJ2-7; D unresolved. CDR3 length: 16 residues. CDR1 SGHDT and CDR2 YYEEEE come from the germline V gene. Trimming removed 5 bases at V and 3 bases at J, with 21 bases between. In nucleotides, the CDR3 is TGTGCCAGCAGTTCTACATGGTCGGGCGGCAACTACGAGCAGTACTTC. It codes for CASSSTWSGGNYEQYF.

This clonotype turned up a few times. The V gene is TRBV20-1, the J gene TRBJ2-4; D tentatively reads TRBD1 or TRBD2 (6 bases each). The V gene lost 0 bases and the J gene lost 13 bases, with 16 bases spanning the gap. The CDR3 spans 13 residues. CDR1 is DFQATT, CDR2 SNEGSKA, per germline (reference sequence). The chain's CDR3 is CSARDEGGKLQYF. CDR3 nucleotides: TGCAGTGCTAGAGACGAGGGGGGAAAGTTGCAGTACTTC.

The CDR3 loop reads CASSEAKGSVNEQFF. The CDR3 DNA follows: TGTGCCAGCAGTGAAGCGAAGGGCTCCGTCAATGAGCAGTTCTTC. The V call is TRBV6-1, the J call TRBJ2-1; D is ambiguous. The CDR3 extends over 15 amino acids. The V end lost 0 bases, the J end lost 6 bases, and 12 bases lay between the germline ends. Looked up from germline, CDR1 is MNHNS and CDR2 is SASEGT.

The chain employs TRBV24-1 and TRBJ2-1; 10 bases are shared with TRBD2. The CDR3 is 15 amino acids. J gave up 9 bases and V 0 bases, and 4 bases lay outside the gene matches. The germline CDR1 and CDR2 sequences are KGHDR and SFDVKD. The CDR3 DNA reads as TGTGCCACCAGTGATTTGGCTAGCGGGAGTGGTGAGCAGTTCTTC. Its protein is CATSDLASGSGEQFF.

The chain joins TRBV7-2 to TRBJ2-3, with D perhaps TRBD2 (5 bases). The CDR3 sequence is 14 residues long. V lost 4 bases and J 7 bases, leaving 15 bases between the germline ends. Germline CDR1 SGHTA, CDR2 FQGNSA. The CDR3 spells CASSYTDLLNTQYF. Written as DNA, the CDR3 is TGTGCCAGCAGCTACACGGACTTGCTCAATACGCAGTATTTT.

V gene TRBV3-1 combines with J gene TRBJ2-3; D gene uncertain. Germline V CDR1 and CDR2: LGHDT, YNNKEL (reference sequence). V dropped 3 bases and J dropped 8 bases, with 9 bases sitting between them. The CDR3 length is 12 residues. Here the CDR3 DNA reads TGTGCCAGCAGCCAGCTTCTGGGTACGCAGTATTTT. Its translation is CASSQLLGTQYF.

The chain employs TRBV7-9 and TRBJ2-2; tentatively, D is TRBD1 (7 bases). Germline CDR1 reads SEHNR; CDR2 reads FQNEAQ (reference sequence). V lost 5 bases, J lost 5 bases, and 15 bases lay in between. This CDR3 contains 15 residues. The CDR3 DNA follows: TGTGCCAGCAGCGCGGGACAGCCGGGGACCGGGGAGCTGTTTTTT. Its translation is CASSAGQPGTGELFF.

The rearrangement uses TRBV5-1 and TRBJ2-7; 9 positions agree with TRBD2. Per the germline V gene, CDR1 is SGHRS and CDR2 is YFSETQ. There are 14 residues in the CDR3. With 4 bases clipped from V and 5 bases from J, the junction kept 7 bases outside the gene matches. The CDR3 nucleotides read TGCGCCAGCAGCGAGGGACTAGCTACCAACGAGCAGTACTTC. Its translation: CASSEGLATNEQYF.

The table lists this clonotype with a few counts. The CDR3: CAISVLAGAATDTQYF. The CDR3 DNA sequence: TGTGCCATCAGTGTACTAGCGGGAGCTGCCACAGATACGCAGTATTTT. The chain uses TRBV10-3 and TRBJ2-3, with TRBD2 matching 11 bases. The CDR3 has 16 residues. Germline V lookup: CDR1 ENHRY, CDR2 SYGVKD. V was pared by 4 bases and J by 2 bases, with 5 bases of the junction left unmatched.

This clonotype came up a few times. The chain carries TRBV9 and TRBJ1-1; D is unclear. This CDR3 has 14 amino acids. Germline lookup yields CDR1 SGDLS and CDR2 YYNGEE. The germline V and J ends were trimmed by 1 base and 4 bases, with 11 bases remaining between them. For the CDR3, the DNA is TGTGCCAGCAGCGTATTCGATCTAACCACTGAAGCTTTCTTT. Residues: CASSVFDLTTEAFF.

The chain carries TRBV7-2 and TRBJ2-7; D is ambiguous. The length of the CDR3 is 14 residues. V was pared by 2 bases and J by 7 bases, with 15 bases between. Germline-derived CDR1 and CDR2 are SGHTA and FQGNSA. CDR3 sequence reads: CASSLLALTREQYF. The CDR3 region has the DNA TGTGCCAGCAGCTTACTGGCCCTTACCCGGGAGCAGTACTTC. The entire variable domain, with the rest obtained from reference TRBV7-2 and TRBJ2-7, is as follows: GAGVSQSPSNKVTEKGKDVELRCDPISGHTALYWYRQSLGQGLEFLIYFQGNSAPDKSGLPSDRFSAERTGGSVSTLTIQRTQQEDSAVYLCASSLLALTREQYFGPGTRLTVT.

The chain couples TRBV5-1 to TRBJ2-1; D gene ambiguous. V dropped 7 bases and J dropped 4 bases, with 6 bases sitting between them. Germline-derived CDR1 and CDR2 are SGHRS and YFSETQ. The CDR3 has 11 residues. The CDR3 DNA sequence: TGCGCCAGCTGGGATTACAATGAGCAGTTCTTC. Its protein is CASWDYNEQFF.

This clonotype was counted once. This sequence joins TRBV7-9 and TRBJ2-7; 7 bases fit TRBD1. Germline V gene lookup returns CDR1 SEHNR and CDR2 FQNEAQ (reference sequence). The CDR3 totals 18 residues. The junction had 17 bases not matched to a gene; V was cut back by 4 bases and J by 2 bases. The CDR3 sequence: CASSSADRFLIYTYEQYF. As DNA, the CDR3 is TGTGCCAGCAGCTCTGCGGACAGGTTCCTCATATATACCTACGAGCAGTACTTC.

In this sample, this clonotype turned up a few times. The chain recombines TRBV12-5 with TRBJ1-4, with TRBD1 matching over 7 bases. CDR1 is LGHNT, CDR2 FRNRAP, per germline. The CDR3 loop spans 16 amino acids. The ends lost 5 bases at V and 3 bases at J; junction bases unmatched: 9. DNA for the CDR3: TGTGCTAGTGGTCAGCACAGGGGCTCAGCTAATGAAAAACTGTTTTTT. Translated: CASGQHRGSANEKLFF.

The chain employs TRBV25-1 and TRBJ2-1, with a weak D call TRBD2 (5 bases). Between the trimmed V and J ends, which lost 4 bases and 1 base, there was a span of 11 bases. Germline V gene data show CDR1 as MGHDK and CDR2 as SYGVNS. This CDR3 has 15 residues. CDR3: CASSARLLSYNEQFF. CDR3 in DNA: TGTGCCAGCAGTGCCCGACTACTGTCCTACAATGAGCAGTTCTTC.

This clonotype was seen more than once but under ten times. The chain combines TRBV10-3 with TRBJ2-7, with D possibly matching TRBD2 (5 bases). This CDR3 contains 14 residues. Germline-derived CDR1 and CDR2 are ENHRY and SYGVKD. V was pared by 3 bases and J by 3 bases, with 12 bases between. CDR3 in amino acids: CAISDGNSDYEQYF. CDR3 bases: TGTGCCATCAGTGACGGGAACAGCGACTACGAGCAGTACTTC.

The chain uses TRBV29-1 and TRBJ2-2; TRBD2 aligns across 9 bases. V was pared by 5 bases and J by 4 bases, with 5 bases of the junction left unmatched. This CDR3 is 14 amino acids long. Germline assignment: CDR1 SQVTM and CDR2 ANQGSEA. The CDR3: CSVLGTSFTGELFF. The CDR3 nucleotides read TGCAGCGTTCTTGGGACTAGCTTCACCGGGGAGCTGTTTTTT.